This T cell receptor (beta chain) was found in a study of blood T cells in healthy people across ages. Study as a whole: Using template switching, researchers captured about one barcoded beta molecule for each two T cells. Study findings and constraints: Diversity was higher, and naive CD4+ cells more numerous, in long-lived donors than in aged donors. Across the age range, TCR beta diversity per million T cells fell in a roughly linear way.

CDR3 length equals 16 residues. The germline CDR1 and CDR2 sequences are SGHTA and FQGNSA. V gave up 6 bases and J gave up 6 bases; unmatched junction bases: 12. Points on this clonotype: Its matching antigen is unknown.

Through a sample-barcoded 5' primer and a J-beta primer mix, a second PCR was run for roughly 6 to 11 cycles. Every cDNA was tagged by a template-switch adaptor with 12 random nucleotides. TCRdb analysed the 5' RACE reads with MiXCR anew, one entry per CDR3 protein. This sample has under 1,000,000 distinct CDR3 sequences, with about half found just once. V usage is TRBV7-2 and J usage is TRBJ2-3, with 10 bases fitting TRBD2. The sequence derives from a man aged 80 or over in good health. Material: blood. The CDR3 protein is CASSPGTSVSSDTQYF. As DNA, the CDR3 is TGTGCCAGCAGTCCCGGGACTAGCGTCTCTTCCGATACGCAGTATTTT.